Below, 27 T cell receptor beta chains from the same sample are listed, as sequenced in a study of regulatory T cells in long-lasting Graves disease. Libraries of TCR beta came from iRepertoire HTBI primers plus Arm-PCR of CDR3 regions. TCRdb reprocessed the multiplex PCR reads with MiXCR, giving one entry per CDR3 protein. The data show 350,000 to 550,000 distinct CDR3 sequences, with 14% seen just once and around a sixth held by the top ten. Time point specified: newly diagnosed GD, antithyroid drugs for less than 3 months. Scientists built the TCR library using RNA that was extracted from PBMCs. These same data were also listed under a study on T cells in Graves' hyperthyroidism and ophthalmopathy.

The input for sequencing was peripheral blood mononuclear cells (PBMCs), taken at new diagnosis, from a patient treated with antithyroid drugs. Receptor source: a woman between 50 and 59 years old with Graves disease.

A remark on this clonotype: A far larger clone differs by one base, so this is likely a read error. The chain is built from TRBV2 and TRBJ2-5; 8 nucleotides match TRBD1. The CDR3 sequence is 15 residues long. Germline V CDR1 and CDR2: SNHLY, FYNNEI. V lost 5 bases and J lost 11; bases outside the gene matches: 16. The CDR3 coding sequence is TGTGCCAGCAGTCCTAGGACAGGGCTTTACAATGAGCAGTACTTC. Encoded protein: CASSPRTGLYNEQYF. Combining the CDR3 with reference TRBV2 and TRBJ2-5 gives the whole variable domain EPEVTQTPSHQVTQMGQEVILRCVPISNHLYFYWYRQILGQKVEFLVSFYNNEISEKSEIFDDQFSVERPDGSNFTLKIRSTKLEDSAMYFCASSPRTGLYNEQYFGPGTRLLVL.

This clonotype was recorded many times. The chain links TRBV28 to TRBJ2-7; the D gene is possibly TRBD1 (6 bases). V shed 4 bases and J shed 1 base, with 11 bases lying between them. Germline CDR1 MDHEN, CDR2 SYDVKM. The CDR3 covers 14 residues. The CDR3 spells CASSSGQPSYEQYF. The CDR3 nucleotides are TGTGCCAGCAGTTCCGGACAGCCTTCCTACGAGCAGTACTTC.

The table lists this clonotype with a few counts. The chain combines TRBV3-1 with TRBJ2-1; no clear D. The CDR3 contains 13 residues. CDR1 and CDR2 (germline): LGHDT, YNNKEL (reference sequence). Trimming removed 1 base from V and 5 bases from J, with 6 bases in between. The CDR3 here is CASSQAPNNEQFF. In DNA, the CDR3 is TGTGCCAGCAGCCAAGCACCAAACAATGAGCAGTTCTTC.

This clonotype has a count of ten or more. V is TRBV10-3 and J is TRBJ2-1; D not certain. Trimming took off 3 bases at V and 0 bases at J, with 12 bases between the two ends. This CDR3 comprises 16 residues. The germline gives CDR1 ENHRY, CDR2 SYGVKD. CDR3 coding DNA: TGTGCCATCAGTGATATGGACGAAAGCTCCTACAATGAGCAGTTCTTC. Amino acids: CAISDMDESSYNEQFF.

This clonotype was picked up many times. CDR3 protein: CASSLGGGRAYEQYF. CDR3 in DNA: TGTGCCAGCAGCTTAGGCGGCGGGAGGGCCTACGAGCAGTACTTC. The gene calls are TRBV13 and TRBJ2-7, with TRBD2 identical over 9 bases. The CDR3 length is 15 residues. The germline gives CDR1 PRHDT, CDR2 FYEKMQ (reference sequence). J lost 2 bases, V lost 0 bases, and 2 bases had no gene match.

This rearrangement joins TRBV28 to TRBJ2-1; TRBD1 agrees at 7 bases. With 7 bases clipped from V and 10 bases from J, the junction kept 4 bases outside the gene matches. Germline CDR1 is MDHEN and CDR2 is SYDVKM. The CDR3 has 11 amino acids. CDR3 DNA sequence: TGTGCCAGCAAGGACAGGAAAGAGCAGTTCTTC. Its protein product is CASKDRKEQFF.

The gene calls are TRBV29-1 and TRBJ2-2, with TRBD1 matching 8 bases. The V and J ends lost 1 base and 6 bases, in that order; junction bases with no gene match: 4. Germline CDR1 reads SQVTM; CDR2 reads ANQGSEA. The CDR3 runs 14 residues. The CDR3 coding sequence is TGCAGCGTTGAAGGGGACAGGTCGGCCGGGGAGCTGTTTTTT. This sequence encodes CSVEGDRSAGELFF.

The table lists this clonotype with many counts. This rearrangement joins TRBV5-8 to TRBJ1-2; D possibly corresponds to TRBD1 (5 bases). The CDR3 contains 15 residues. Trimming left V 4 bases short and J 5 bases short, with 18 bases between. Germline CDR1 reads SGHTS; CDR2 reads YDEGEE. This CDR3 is CASSAGTDLLYGYTF. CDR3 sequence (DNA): TGTGCCAGCAGCGCAGGGACGGACCTACTTTATGGCTACACCTTC.

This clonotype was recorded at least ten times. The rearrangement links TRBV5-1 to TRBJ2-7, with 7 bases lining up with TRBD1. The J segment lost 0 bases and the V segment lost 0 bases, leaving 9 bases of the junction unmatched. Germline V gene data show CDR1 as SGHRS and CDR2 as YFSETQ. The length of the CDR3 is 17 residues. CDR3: CASSLGPTRDSSYEQYF. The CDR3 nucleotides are TGCGCCAGCAGCTTGGGGCCCACCCGGGACAGCTCCTACGAGCAGTACTTC.

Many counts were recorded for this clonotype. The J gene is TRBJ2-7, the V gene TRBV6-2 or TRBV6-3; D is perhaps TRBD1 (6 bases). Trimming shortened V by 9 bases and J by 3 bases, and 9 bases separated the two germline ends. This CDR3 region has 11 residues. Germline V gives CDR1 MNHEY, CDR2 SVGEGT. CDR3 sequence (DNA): TGTGCCAGTACACAGGGCTACGAGCAGTACTTC. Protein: CASTQGYEQYF.

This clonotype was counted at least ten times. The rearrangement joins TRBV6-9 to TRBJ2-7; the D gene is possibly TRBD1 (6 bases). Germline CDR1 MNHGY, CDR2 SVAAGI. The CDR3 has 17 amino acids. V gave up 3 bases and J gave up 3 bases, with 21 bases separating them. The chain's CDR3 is CASSYRPGTPASYEQYF. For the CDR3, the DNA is TGTGCCAGCAGTTACCGACCCGGGACACCCGCCAGCTACGAGCAGTACTTC.

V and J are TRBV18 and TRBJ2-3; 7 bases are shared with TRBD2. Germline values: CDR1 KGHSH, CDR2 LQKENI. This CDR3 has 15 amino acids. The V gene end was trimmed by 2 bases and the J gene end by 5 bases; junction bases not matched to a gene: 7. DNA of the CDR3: TGTGCCAGCTCACCAACGCGGGAGCCAGAAGATACGCAGTATTTT. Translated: CASSPTREPEDTQYF.

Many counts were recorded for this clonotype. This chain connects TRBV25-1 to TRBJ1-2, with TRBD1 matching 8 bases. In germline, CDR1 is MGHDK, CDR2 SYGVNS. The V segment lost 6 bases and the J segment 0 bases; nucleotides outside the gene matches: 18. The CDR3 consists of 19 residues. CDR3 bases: TGTGCCAGCAGATCAGAGGGCGGGACAGGTGAGACCCCTAACTATGGCTACACCTTC. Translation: CASRSEGGTGETPNYGYTF.

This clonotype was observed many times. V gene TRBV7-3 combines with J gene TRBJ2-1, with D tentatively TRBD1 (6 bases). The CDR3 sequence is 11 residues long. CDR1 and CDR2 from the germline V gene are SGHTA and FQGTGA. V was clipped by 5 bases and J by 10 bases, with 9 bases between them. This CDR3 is CASSARGEQFF. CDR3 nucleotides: TGTGCCAGCAGCGCAAGGGGGGAGCAGTTCTTC.

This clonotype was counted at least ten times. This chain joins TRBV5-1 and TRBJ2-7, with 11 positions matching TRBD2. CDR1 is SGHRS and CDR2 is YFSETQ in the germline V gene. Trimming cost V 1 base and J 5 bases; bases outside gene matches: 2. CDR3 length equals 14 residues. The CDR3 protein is CASSLSLAGDEQYF. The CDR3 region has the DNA TGCGCCAGCAGCTTGTCACTAGCGGGAGACGAGCAGTACTTC.

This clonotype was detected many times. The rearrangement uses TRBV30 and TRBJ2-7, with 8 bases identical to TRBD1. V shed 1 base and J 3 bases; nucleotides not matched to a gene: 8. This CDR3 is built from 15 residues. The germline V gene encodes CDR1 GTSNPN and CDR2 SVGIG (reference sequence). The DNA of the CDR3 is TGTGCCTGGAGTGCGATTGACAGGGGCAGCTACGAGCAGTACTTC. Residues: CAWSAIDRGSYEQYF.

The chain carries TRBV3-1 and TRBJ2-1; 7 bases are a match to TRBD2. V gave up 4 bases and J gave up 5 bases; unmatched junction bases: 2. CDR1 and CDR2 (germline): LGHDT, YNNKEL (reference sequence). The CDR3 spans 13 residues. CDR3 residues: CASSRSGNNEQFF. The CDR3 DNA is TGTGCCAGCAGCCGAAGCGGGAACAATGAGCAGTTCTTC.

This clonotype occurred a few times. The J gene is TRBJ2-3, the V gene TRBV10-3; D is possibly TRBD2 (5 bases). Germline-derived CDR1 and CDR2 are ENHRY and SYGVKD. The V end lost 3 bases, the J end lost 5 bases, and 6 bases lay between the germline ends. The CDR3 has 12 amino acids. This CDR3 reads CAISDAGDTQYF. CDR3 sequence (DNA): TGTGCCATCAGTGACGCGGGAGATACGCAGTATTTT.

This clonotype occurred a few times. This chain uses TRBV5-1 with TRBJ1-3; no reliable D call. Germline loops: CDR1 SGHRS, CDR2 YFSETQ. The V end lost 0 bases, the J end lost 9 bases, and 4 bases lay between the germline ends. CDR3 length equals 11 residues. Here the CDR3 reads CASSLDGTIYF. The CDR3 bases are TGCGCCAGCAGCTTGGATGGCACCATATATTTT. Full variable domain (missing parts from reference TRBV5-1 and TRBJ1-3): KAGVTQTPRYLIKTRGQQVTLSCSPISGHRSVSWYQQTPGQGLQFLFEYFSETQRNKGNFPGRFSGRQFSNSRSEMNVSTLELGDSALYLCASSLDGTIYFGEGSWLTVV.

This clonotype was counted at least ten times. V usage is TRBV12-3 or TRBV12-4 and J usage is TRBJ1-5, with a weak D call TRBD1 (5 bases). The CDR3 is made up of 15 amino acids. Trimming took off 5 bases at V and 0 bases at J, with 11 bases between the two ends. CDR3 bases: TGTGCCAGCAGTCCGGGGGGTTCTAGCAATCAGCCCCAGCATTTT. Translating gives CASSPGGSSNQPQHF.

CDR3 loop: CASSLSGNMNTEAFF. CDR3 coding DNA: TGTGCCAGCAGCTTATCCGGGAACATGAACACTGAAGCTTTCTTT. The chain carries TRBV5-6 and TRBJ1-1; D call uncertain. Looked up from germline, CDR1 is SGHDT and CDR2 is YYEEEE. The ends were cut back, 2 bases at V and 0 bases at J, with 11 bases in the middle. This CDR3 comprises 15 residues.

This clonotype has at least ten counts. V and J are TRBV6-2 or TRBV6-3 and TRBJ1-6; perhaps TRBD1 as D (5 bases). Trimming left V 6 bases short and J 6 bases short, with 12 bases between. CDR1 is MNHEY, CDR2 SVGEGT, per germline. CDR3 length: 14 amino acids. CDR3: CASRYDDSNSPLHF. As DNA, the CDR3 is TGTGCCAGCAGATACGACGACAGTAATTCACCCCTCCACTTT.

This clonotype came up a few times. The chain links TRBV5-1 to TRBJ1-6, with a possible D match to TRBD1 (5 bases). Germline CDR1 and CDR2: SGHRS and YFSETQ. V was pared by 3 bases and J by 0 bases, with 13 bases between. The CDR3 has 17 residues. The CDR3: CASSSGTDFSYNSPLHF. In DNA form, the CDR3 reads TGCGCCAGCAGCTCCGGGACGGATTTCTCCTATAATTCACCCCTCCACTTT.

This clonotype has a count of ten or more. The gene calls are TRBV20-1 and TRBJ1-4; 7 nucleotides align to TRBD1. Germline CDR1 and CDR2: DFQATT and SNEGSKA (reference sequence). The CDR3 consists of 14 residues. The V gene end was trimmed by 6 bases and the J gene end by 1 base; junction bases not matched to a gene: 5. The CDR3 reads CSANSGGTNEKLFF. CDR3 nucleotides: TGCAGTGCCAACTCAGGGGGAACTAATGAAAAACTGTTTTTT.

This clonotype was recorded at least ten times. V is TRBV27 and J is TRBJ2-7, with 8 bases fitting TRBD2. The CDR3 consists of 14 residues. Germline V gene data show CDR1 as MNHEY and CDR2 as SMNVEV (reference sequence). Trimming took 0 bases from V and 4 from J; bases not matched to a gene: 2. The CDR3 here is CASSLSLAGYEQYF. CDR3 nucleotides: TGTGCCAGCAGTTTATCCCTAGCGGGTTACGAGCAGTACTTC.

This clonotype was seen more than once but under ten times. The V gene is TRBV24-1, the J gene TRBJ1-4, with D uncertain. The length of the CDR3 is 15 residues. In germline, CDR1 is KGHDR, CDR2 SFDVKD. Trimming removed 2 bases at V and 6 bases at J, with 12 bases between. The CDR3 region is CATSDSSGFDEKLFF. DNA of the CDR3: TGTGCCACCAGTGATTCGTCGGGGTTTGATGAAAAACTGTTTTTT.

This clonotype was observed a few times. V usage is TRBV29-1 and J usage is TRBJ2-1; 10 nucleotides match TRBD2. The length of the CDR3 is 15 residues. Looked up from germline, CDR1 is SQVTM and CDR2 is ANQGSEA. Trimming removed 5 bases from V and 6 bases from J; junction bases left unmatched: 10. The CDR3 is CSVIRGLADGNEQFF. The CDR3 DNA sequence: TGCAGCGTTATACGCGGACTAGCGGATGGCAATGAGCAGTTCTTC.